This TCR beta chain was documented in a study of spatial heterogeneity in lung cancer. This clonotype turned up a few times. TCRdb redid the calling of the 5' RACE reads with MiXCR, one entry per CDR3 protein. Of under 150,000 distinct CDR3 sequences in the sample, 10% to 11% were seen once. The sample's time point: blood at routine non-recurrence follow-up after resection. This CDR3 contains 15 residues. The V gene lost 0 bases and the J gene lost 1 base, with 12 bases spanning the gap. Germline CDR1 DFQATT, CDR2 SNEGSKA (reference sequence). This chain uses TRBV20-1 with TRBJ1-1; D is ambiguous. The specimen comprised PBMCs, sampled at follow-up. The origin of this receptor is a female donor with early-stage non-small cell lung cancer. The CDR3 protein is CSAREVRVENTEAFF. The CDR3 DNA reads TGCAGTGCTAGAGAAGTGCGGGTCGAGAACACTGAAGCTTTCTTT.